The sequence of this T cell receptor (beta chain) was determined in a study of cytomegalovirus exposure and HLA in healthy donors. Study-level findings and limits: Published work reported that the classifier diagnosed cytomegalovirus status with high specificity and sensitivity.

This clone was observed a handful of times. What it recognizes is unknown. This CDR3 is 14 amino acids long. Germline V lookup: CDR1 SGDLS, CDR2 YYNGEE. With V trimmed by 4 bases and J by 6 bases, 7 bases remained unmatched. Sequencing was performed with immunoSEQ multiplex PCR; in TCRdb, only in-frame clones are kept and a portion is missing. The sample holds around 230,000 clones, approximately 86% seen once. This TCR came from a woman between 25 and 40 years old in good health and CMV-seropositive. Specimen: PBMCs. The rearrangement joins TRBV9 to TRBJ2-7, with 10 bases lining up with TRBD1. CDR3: CASSLGDRGSEQYF. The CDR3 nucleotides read TGTGCCAGCAGCCTAGGGGACAGGGGTTCCGAGCAGTACTTC.